This passage covers 30 T cell receptor beta chains from one sample sequenced in a study of technical replicates of blood from several donors. Libraries were prepared by immunoSEQ multiplex PCR; TCRdb keeps only in-frame clonotypes and omits some of them. The sample lists more than 80,000 clones, approximately 95% occurring once. Sequenced sample: T cells isolated from PBMCs. All receptors derive from a human donor in good health.

In DNA form, the CDR3 reads TGTGCCAGCAGCTTAGTCGCTCCCGGACAGGGTTTTGTCGAGCAGTACTTC. Residues: CASSLVAPGQGFVEQYF. The chain combines TRBV7-6 with TRBJ2-7; 8 nucleotides line up with TRBD1. The CDR3 spans 17 residues. Germline CDR1 is SGHVS and CDR2 is FNYEAQ. Trimming at V came to 1 base and at J to 6 bases, leaving 14 bases not matched to a gene.

The V call is TRBV10-1, the J call TRBJ1-1; weak D call: TRBD1 (6 bases). V gave up 6 bases and J gave up 4 bases, with 12 bases separating them. The V gene's germline CDR1 is WNHNN and CDR2 SYGVQD (reference sequence). This CDR3 region has 13 residues. CDR3 nucleotide sequence: TGCGCCAGCAGCCCAAGGACAGTCACTGAAGCTTTCTTT. It yields the protein CASSPRTVTEAFF.

V gene TRBV5-1 combines with J gene TRBJ2-1; D is ambiguous. The CDR3 runs to 13 residues. Germline values: CDR1 SGHRS, CDR2 YFSETQ. The V end was cut by 8 bases, the J end by 0 bases, with 9 bases between. This CDR3 is CASRKSSYNEQFF. CDR3 DNA sequence: TGCGCCAGTCGTAAGAGCTCCTACAATGAGCAGTTCTTC.

The chain uses TRBV7-9 and TRBJ1-4; perhaps TRBD1 as D (6 bases). Germline loops: CDR1 SEHNR, CDR2 FQNEAQ (reference sequence). This CDR3 is built from 15 residues. V lost 5 bases to trimming and J lost 2 bases, with 12 bases between them. The CDR3 sequence is CASSVGQSTNEKLFF. For the CDR3, the DNA is TGTGCCAGCAGCGTTGGACAGTCGACTAATGAAAAACTGTTTTTT.

V is TRBV10-2 and J is TRBJ1-1; 8 bases are shared with TRBD1. CDR1 and CDR2 from the germline V gene are WSHSY and SAAADI. Trimming at V came to 4 bases and at J to 4 bases, leaving 5 bases not matched to a gene. There are 14 residues in the CDR3. CDR3 region: CASSVGQGVTEAFF. DNA of the CDR3: TGCGCCAGCAGTGTAGGACAGGGAGTCACTGAAGCTTTCTTT.

The chain combines TRBV10-3 with TRBJ2-7, with D possibly being TRBD2 (6 bases). CDR3 size: 14 residues. Trimming took 2 bases from V and 2 from J, leaving 10 bases between them. CDR1 and CDR2 (germline): ENHRY, SYGVKD. In DNA, the CDR3 is TGTGCCATCAGTGAGGGGGGGTACACCTACGAGCAGTACTTC. Amino acids: CAISEGGYTYEQYF.

The gene calls are TRBV6-1 and TRBJ2-2; 10 bases map to TRBD1. V lost 3 bases and J lost 5; bases outside the gene matches: 9. From germline, CDR1 is MNHNS and CDR2 SASEGT. The CDR3 spans 17 residues. The CDR3 here is CASSDFGTGAFTGELFF. CDR3 nucleotides: TGTGCCAGCAGTGATTTTGGGACAGGGGCCTTTACCGGGGAGCTGTTTTTT.

V usage is TRBV6-1 and J usage is TRBJ1-5; 8 positions agree with TRBD1. In germline, CDR1 is MNHNS, CDR2 SASEGT. There are 17 residues in the CDR3. The trim removed 2 bases at V and 0 bases at J, leaving 6 bases unmatched. In DNA, the CDR3 is TGTGCCAGCAGTGAACTATCAGGGGGCTATAGCAATCAGCCCCAGCATTTT. Translation gives CASSELSGGYSNQPQHF.

The chain carries TRBV7-8 and TRBJ2-1; TRBD2 might be the D (6 bases). The CDR3 spans 15 residues. Trimming shortened V by 5 bases and J by 6 bases, and 17 bases separated the two germline ends. CDR1 and CDR2 from the germline V gene are SGHVS and FQNEAQ. The CDR3 coding sequence is TGTGCCAGCAGCCCAGGCGGGATCTTCCTCAATGAGCAGTTCTTC. Translation gives CASSPGGIFLNEQFF.

J is TRBJ2-2 and V is TRBV19; tentatively, D is TRBD1 (6 bases). V gave up 10 bases and J gave up 5 bases, with 14 bases separating them. The CDR3 totals 13 residues. Looked up from germline, CDR1 is LNHDA and CDR2 is SQIVND (reference sequence). CDR3 DNA sequence: TGTGCCACCTATACAGGGATAACCGGGGAGCTGTTTTTT. Translating it yields CATYTGITGELFF.

The CDR3 here is CASSETGGYQPQHF. The CDR3, as DNA: TGTGCCAGCAGCGAAACAGGGGGTTATCAGCCCCAGCATTTT. The genes are TRBV9 and TRBJ1-5; 8 bases match TRBD1. The CDR3 covers 14 residues. CDR1 and CDR2 from the germline V gene are SGDLS and YYNGEE. Trimming at V came to 3 bases and at J to 5 bases, leaving 4 bases not matched to a gene.

The chain links TRBV9 to TRBJ2-2, with D perhaps matching TRBD2 (5 bases). The CDR3 length is 13 residues. Germline-derived CDR1 and CDR2 are SGDLS and YYNGEE. The ends were cut back, 4 bases at V and 6 bases at J, with 10 bases in the middle. In nucleotides, the CDR3 is TGTGCCAGCAGCCCACTAGAATCCGGGGAGCTGTTTTTT. It translates to CASSPLESGELFF.

The chain links TRBV10-3 to TRBJ2-1; unclear D gene. The germline gives CDR1 ENHRY, CDR2 SYGVKD. The CDR3 sequence is 16 residues long. The ends were cut back, 0 bases at V and 0 bases at J, with 9 bases in the middle. The CDR3 region has the DNA TGTGCCATCAGTGAGTCCGGAGTCGTCTCCTACAATGAGCAGTTCTTC. It encodes CAISESGVVSYNEQFF.

The chain is built from TRBV4-3 and TRBJ2-7; D might be TRBD1 (6 bases). The CDR3 contains 15 residues. CDR1 is LGHNA and CDR2 is YSLEER in the germline V gene. Deletions cut 1 base from V and 4 bases from J, with 14 bases between. CDR3: CASSQGRTVKYEQYF. CDR3 in DNA: TGCGCCAGCAGCCAAGGGAGGACAGTTAAATACGAGCAGTACTTC.

This clone has only one observation. The chain carries TRBV13 and TRBJ1-2; no clear D. This CDR3 has 12 residues. The V and J ends lost 1 base and 4 bases respectively, with 4 bases between them. CDR1 is PRHDT and CDR2 is FYEKMQ in the germline V gene (reference sequence). The CDR3, as DNA: TGTGCCAGCAGCTTAGCTGTCTATGGCTACACCTTC. Residues: CASSLAVYGYTF.

The chain is built from TRBV30 and TRBJ2-2; a possible D gene is TRBD1 (6 bases). Trimming pared 6 bases from V and 4 bases from J, leaving 12 bases between. The CDR3 has 13 residues. CDR1 is GTSNPN, CDR2 SVGIG, per germline (reference sequence). The CDR3 sequence is CACTTRGTGELFF. The CDR3 nucleotides read TGTGCCTGTACGACCAGGGGCACCGGGGAGCTGTTTTTT.

Here the CDR3 reads CAWSVRRENQPQHF. CDR3 nucleotides: TGTGCCTGGAGTGTACGGCGGGAAAATCAGCCCCAGCATTTT. The V gene is TRBV30, the J gene TRBJ1-5; D gene unclear. CDR1 is GTSNPN and CDR2 is SVGIG in the germline V gene (reference sequence). The V and J ends lost 0 bases and 4 bases respectively, with 10 bases between them. The CDR3 extends over 14 amino acids.

V is TRBV6-5 and J is TRBJ2-7; D not resolved. The CDR3 sequence is 15 residues long. The germline V and J ends were trimmed by 0 bases and 2 bases, with 11 bases remaining between them. In germline, CDR1 is MNHEY, CDR2 SVGAGI. The CDR3 DNA reads TGTGCCAGCAGTTACTCGAGCCGAGGCCCCTACGAGCAGTACTTC. Translated, it gives CASSYSSRGPYEQYF.

The rearrangement joins TRBV7-9 to TRBJ2-5, with TRBD1 matching over 9 bases. The CDR3 is made up of 15 amino acids. J gave up 4 bases and V 7 bases, and 10 bases lay outside the gene matches. Germline V gene lookup returns CDR1 SEHNR and CDR2 FQNEAQ (reference sequence). This chain's CDR3 is CASTMDRGRVETQYF. CDR3 bases: TGTGCCAGCACCATGGACAGGGGTCGTGTAGAGACCCAGTACTTC.

The chain carries TRBV7-3 and TRBJ2-1; 9 nucleotides agree with TRBD1. V was clipped by 4 bases and J by 7 bases; unmatched bases: 5. Germline V gene data show CDR1 as SGHTA and CDR2 as FQGTGA. This CDR3 contains 14 residues. As DNA, the CDR3 is TGTGCCAGCAGCTGGGGGACAGGGTCAAATGAGCAGTTCTTC. This sequence encodes CASSWGTGSNEQFF.

This chain joins TRBV27 and TRBJ1-1; 8 bases fit TRBD1. Germline lookup yields CDR1 MNHEY and CDR2 SMNVEV (reference sequence). This CDR3 comprises 14 residues. Trimming cost V 10 bases and J 6 bases; bases outside gene matches: 13. The CDR3 is CATRTGTISPEAFF. The DNA of the CDR3 is TGTGCCACCCGGACAGGGACGATAAGCCCTGAAGCTTTCTTT.

This clone was detected only once. This sequence joins TRBV30 and TRBJ2-2; 8 bases line up with TRBD1. Germline CDR1 and CDR2: GTSNPN and SVGIG (reference sequence). CDR3 length: 14 residues. V shed 5 bases, J shed 6 bases, and the junction held 8 bases outside the gene matches. The CDR3 sequence: CAWQGQAWAGELFF. CDR3 coding DNA: TGTGCCTGGCAGGGACAGGCGTGGGCCGGGGAGCTGTTTTTT.

This clone was seen just once. DNA of the CDR3: TGTGCCAGCGGGCCCGGAGAGCGGGCTAGAGCCCAAGAGACCCAGTACTTC. Encoded protein: CASGPGERARAQETQYF. The rearrangement uses TRBV2 and TRBJ2-5; D may be TRBD2 (6 bases). The CDR3 extends over 17 amino acids. Trimming removed 8 bases from V and 1 base from J, with 23 bases in between. Germline V gene sequence: CDR1 SNHLY, CDR2 FYNNEI.

The chain links TRBV11-3 to TRBJ1-1; a weak D match, TRBD1 (6 bases). Germline CDR1 and CDR2: SGHNT and YENEEA. Trimming cost V 5 bases and J 3 bases, with 16 bases left between them. The CDR3 is 15 amino acids. The CDR3 loop is CASSPHGGGYTEAFF. DNA for the CDR3: TGTGCCAGCAGCCCGCACGGGGGGGGCTACACTGAAGCTTTCTTT. Together with reference TRBV11-3 and TRBJ1-1, the CDR3 gives the full variable domain: EAGVVQSPRYKIIEKKQPVAFWCNPISGHNTLYWYLQNLGQGPELLIRYENEEAVDDSQLPKDRFSAERLKGVDSTLKIQPAELGDSAVYLCASSPHGGGYTEAFFGQGTRLTVV.

The V call is TRBV7-9, the J call TRBJ2-1; 7 bases line up with TRBD1. This CDR3 contains 15 residues. CDR1 is SEHNR and CDR2 is FQNEAQ in the germline V gene (reference sequence). V gave up 5 bases and J gave up 7 bases; unmatched junction bases: 11. DNA for the CDR3: TGTGCCAGCAGCCGACAGGGCAACCGCCCGAATGAGCAGTTCTTC. It yields the protein CASSRQGNRPNEQFF.

This sequence joins TRBV4-1 and TRBJ2-7; 7 nucleotides line up with TRBD2. The CDR3 covers 15 residues. From germline, CDR1 is MGHRA and CDR2 YSYEKL. The V segment lost 6 bases and the J segment 4 bases; nucleotides outside the gene matches: 12. The CDR3 bases are TGCGCCAGCAGAAAGGTGGGAGGGGATCATTACGAGCAGTACTTC. This translates into CASRKVGGDHYEQYF.

This clone was found once. The chain is built from TRBV4-1 and TRBJ2-5; maybe TRBD1 (5 bases). From germline, CDR1 is MGHRA and CDR2 YSYEKL. With 0 bases removed from V and 2 bases from J, the gap between germline ends came to 7 bases. This CDR3 spans 14 amino acids. CDR3 nucleotides: TGCGCCAGCAGCCAAGACAGGGAACAAGAGACCCAGTACTTC. This sequence encodes CASSQDREQETQYF.

The V gene is TRBV27, the J gene TRBJ2-3, with 9 bases lining up with TRBD2. This CDR3 has 18 amino acids. Germline V gene data show CDR1 as MNHEY and CDR2 as SMNVEV (reference sequence). The trim removed 2 bases at V and 5 bases at J, leaving 14 bases unmatched. CDR3 loop: CASSLRLSAGGEIDTQYF. The DNA of the CDR3 is TGTGCCAGCAGTTTACGCCTCTCTGCGGGAGGGGAGATAGATACGCAGTATTTT.

V usage is TRBV6-5 and J usage is TRBJ1-3, with a possible D match to TRBD1 (6 bases). The CDR3 is made up of 15 amino acids. V dropped 0 bases and J dropped 4 bases, with 10 bases sitting between them. Germline V CDR1 and CDR2: MNHEY, SVGAGI. The CDR3 spells CASSYSGGPGNTIYF. DNA of the CDR3: TGTGCCAGCAGTTACTCGGGGGGGCCAGGAAACACCATATATTTT.

V gene TRBV5-1 combines with J gene TRBJ2-7; a weak D match, TRBD2 (6 bases). The V and J ends lost 0 bases and 1 base respectively, with 17 bases between them. This CDR3 is built from 17 residues. Germline assignment: CDR1 SGHRS and CDR2 YFSETQ. Here the CDR3 reads CASSLAYGSGISYEQYF. The CDR3 region has the DNA TGCGCCAGCAGCTTGGCCTATGGTAGCGGAATATCCTACGAGCAGTACTTC.